The T cell receptor beta chain under discussion was sequenced for a study of T-cell reconstitution after alpha-beta-depleted transplantation in children. Comment on this clonotype: Its antigen is still unknown.

Germline V CDR1 and CDR2: SGHRS, YFSETQ. J was trimmed by 2 bases and V by 0 bases; bases with no gene match: 6. The CDR3 covers 16 residues. Unique molecular identifiers were incorporated during preparation of the TCRbeta library. TCRdb re-derived calls from the PCR reads in MiXCR, one entry per CDR3 protein. In the table there are about 110,000 distinct CDR3 sequences, 10% of which are singletons. Study outcomes and limitations: The main origin of T-cell counts and diversity one year after transplant was newly produced T cells. The study traced high day-60 TCRbeta diversity in some patients to surviving recipient T cells and thymic progenitors. About two months after transplant, alpha-beta T cells reportedly came from several hundred expanded graft clones.

The rearrangement links TRBV5-1 to TRBJ1-2; TRBD1 matches at 8 bases. The sample in question was PBMCs, obtained before TCRalphabeta/CD19-depleted stem cell transplant. This TCR came from a boy between 2 and 10 years old with acute lymphoblastic leukemia, due to receive a stem cell transplant. The CDR3 is CASSLASGGQNYGYTF. The CDR3 nucleotides are TGCGCCAGCAGCTTGGCGTCAGGGGGCCAGAACTATGGCTACACCTTC.